Listed below are T cell receptor beta chains from one sample, sequenced in a study of shared clonotypes between healthy human individuals. The protocol was immunoSEQ multiplex PCR, while the TCRdb copy is restricted to in-frame clones and leaves out a portion. The sample lists around 2.1 million clones; more than 85% were seen once. The sequencing input was naive CD8+ T cells from PBMCs. These receptor sequences come from a man aged 18 to 29 in good health. Some clones in this sample may be carry-over from other donors' samples. The CDR3 runs from the conserved cysteine through the conserved F or W. The D gene is left open where the match is weak. Expanded clones get a size class; other rows say once, few or many, or leave the size out.

j_call v_call d_call clone_size cdr3_nt cdr3_aa
TRBJ2-5 TRBV9 NA NA TGTGCCAGCAGCGTAGGTGGTAGCGGAATCCTACAAGAGACCCAGTACTTC CASSVGGSGILQETQYF
TRBJ2-1 TRBV28 NA NA TGTGCCAGCAGTTTACCAGGGGAGTATGAGCAGTTCTTC CASSLPGEYEQFF
TRBJ2-1 TRBV7-6 TRBD2 NA TGTGCCAGCAGTTTCCCTCGGACTAGCGGGAGGATTATCGGGTACAATGAGCAGTTCTTC CASSFPRTSGRIIGYNEQFF
TRBJ2-7 TRBV27 NA once TGTGCCAGCGCCTCTCGGACACTATACGAGCAGTACTTC CASASRTLYEQYF
TRBJ2-7 TRBV27 TRBD1 NA TGTGCCAGCAGTTTACGTGACAGGGCCCACGAGCAGTACTTC CASSLRDRAHEQYF
TRBJ2-7 TRBV4-1 NA NA TGCGCCAGCAGCCAAGATTCTTCGGGGTACGAGCAGTACTTC CASSQDSSGYEQYF
TRBJ2-1 TRBV7-9 TRBD2 NA TGTGCCAGCAGCTTTAGCGGGAGCCCCTACAATGAGCAGTTCTTC CASSFSGSPYNEQFF
TRBJ2-4 TRBV19 NA once TGTGCCAGTAGTATCAGCAACAAAAACATTCAGTACTTC CASSISNKNIQYF
TRBJ2-7 TRBV5-4 NA NA TGTGCCAGCAGCTCCAGCGGCTACGAGCAGTACTTC CASSSSGYEQYF
TRBJ2-7 TRBV10-3 TRBD2 NA TGTGCCATCTCGGATTTGATGGCGGGAGAGGGCGACGAGCAGTACTTC CAISDLMAGEGDEQYF
TRBJ2-1 TRBV5-4 TRBD2 once TGTGCCAGCAGCTTCCTAGCGGGAGGGGGTAATGAGCAGTTCTTC CASSFLAGGGNEQFF
TRBJ1-2 TRBV27 TRBD1 NA TGTGCCAGCGGGGACAGGGGTATGGGGTACACCTTC CASGDRGMGYTF
TRBJ1-2 TRBV9 TRBD1 NA TGTGCCAGCAGCACCGGGGACAGGCAGCAGAATGGCTACACCTTC CASSTGDRQQNGYTF
TRBJ2-7 TRBV4-1 TRBD1 NA TGCGCCAGCAGCCCTAGGACAGGGGTCTACGAGCAGTACTTC CASSPRTGVYEQYF
TRBJ2-7 TRBV27 NA few TGTGCCAGCAGTCATGAGGGAGTAGGCTCCTACGAGCAGTACTTC CASSHEGVGSYEQYF
TRBJ2-7 TRBV19 TRBD1 NA TGTGCCAGTAGTAAGGACAGGGACAACCACGAGCAGTACTTC CASSKDRDNHEQYF
TRBJ2-7 TRBV7-2 TRBD1 NA TGTGCCAGCAGCTTAGCGATAGGGGACAGGAGCTCCTACGAGCAGTACTTC CASSLAIGDRSSYEQYF
TRBJ1-1 TRBV7-3 NA NA TGTGCCAGCAGCTTAGACCAAGGGCGGGGCACTGAAGCTTTCTTT CASSLDQGRGTEAFF
TRBJ1-4 TRBV6-6 NA NA TGTGCCAGCAGGAGTTTTAATGAAAAACTGTTTTTT CASRSFNEKLFF
TRBJ2-2 TRBV7-6 NA NA TGTGCCAGCAGCTCCCGGGACGGAACCACCGGGGAGCTGTTTTTT CASSSRDGTTGELFF
TRBJ2-1 TRBV5-1 TRBD2 NA TGCGCCAGCAGCCCCGGGACTAGCTACTACAATGAGCAGTTCTTC CASSPGTSYYNEQFF
TRBJ2-1 TRBV27 TRBD1 NA TGTGCCAGCAGTTGGACAGGGGGTGTCGGTGAGCAGTTCTTC CASSWTGGVGEQFF
TRBJ1-2 TRBV5-4 TRBD1 once TGTGCCAGCAGCTTGGGTACCCCGACAGGGAACTATGGCTACACCTTC CASSLGTPTGNYGYTF
TRBJ2-5 TRBV29-1 TRBD1 NA TGCAGCGTTCCTACAGGGGGCTGGGAGACCCAGTACTTC CSVPTGGWETQYF
TRBJ1-3 TRBV27 NA NA TGTGCCAGCAGCCCATCTACAGGGTCTGGAAACACCATATATTTT CASSPSTGSGNTIYF
TRBJ1-1 TRBV5-4 NA few TGTGCCAGCAGCTTCGAGGGTCCTGAAGCTTTCTTT CASSFEGPEAFF
TRBJ1-5 TRBV27 NA few TGTGCCAGCAGTTTGTGGTGGAATCAGCCCCAGCATTTT CASSLWWNQPQHF
TRBJ2-7 TRBV30 NA NA TGTGCCTGGAGTGACCCCCTGGCGCCTCGGGAGCAGTACTTC CAWSDPLAPREQYF
TRBJ2-7 TRBV6-5 NA NA TGTGCCAGCAGTTACTCGTCCAGGGTTCTCTACGAGCAGTACTTC CASSYSSRVLYEQYF
TRBJ1-1 TRBV7-9 TRBD1 NA TGTGCCAGCAGGGATGGTGGACAGGGGGAGACTGAAGCTTTCTTT CASRDGGQGETEAFF
TRBJ2-7 TRBV11-2 TRBD1 NA TGTGCCAGCAGCTTGGGGCAGGGGGCCACCTACGAGCAGTACTTC CASSLGQGATYEQYF
TRBJ1-1 TRBV27 NA NA TGTGCCAGCAGTTTATTCGGCACCGGCACTGAAGCTTTCTTT CASSLFGTGTEAFF
TRBJ2-7 TRBV7-9 NA NA TGTGCCAGCAGCTTACCACAGGGATTTCTCTCCTACGAGCAGTACTTC CASSLPQGFLSYEQYF
TRBJ2-1 TRBV9 NA NA TGTGCCAGCACCGTAGGGCGGCTAGCGAATTCCTACAATGAGCAGTTCTTC CASTVGRLANSYNEQFF
TRBJ2-1 TRBV28 NA once TGTGCCAGCAGTGAGCGGGCTCTATCCTACAATGAGCAGTTCTTC CASSERALSYNEQFF
TRBJ2-3 TRBV18 TRBD2 NA TGTGCCAGCTCACCGGGACTAAGCGTCGATACGCAGTATTTT CASSPGLSVDTQYF
TRBJ1-2 TRBV28 NA NA TGTGCCAGCAGTTTACCCGGGATTGGAAAAAGACTTAACTATGGCTACACCTTC CASSLPGIGKRLNYGYTF
TRBJ2-7 TRBV6-6 NA NA TGTGCCAGCAGTCCTGGACACATATTCTACGAGCAGTACTTC CASSPGHIFYEQYF
TRBJ2-2 TRBV27 TRBD2 NA TGTGCCAGCAGTATAGCGGGAGCGGGGGAGCTGTTTTTT CASSIAGAGELFF
TRBJ2-7 TRBV7-9 NA NA TGTGCCAGCAGCTTAAGACAAGCCAGCGAGCAGTACTTC CASSLRQASEQYF
TRBJ2-7 TRBV9 NA NA TGTGCCAGCAGCGTAGAGGGCCCAGCCCGTCAGCCCGGGGGCCCAACCTACGAGCAGTACTTC CASSVEGPARQPGGPTYEQYF
TRBJ2-7 TRBV7-9 TRBD2 NA TGTGCCAGCAGCTTAGAGGGACTAGCGGGAGTAGAAGAGCAGTACTTC CASSLEGLAGVEEQYF
TRBJ2-7 TRBV9 NA NA TGTGCCAGCAGCGTAAAAGGTCTAGCTAGCTCCTACGAGCAGTACTTC CASSVKGLASSYEQYF
TRBJ2-7 TRBV7-9 TRBD1 once TGTGCCAGCGGGGGGACAGGGTATTACTACGAGCAGTACTTC CASGGTGYYYEQYF
TRBJ2-7 TRBV9 TRBD2 NA TGTGCCAGCAGCTTCGGTAGCGGGGGGTACGAGCAGTACTTC CASSFGSGGYEQYF